The 27 T cell receptor beta chains below all came from one sample that was sequenced in a study of cytomegalovirus exposure and HLA in healthy donors. Sequencing used immunoSEQ multiplex PCR; TCRdb keeps in-frame clones, though not all of them. The profile shows around 190,000 clones, 86% of them singletons. Material for sequencing was PBMCs. The receptors shown here come from a man in his thirties or forties in good health and CMV-seropositive.

J is TRBJ2-7 and V is TRBV6-5, with D tentatively TRBD1 or TRBD2 (5 bases each). The CDR3 has 14 residues. Germline V gene data show CDR1 as MNHEY and CDR2 as SVGAGI. The germline V and J ends were trimmed by 6 bases and 2 bases, with 14 bases remaining between them. CDR3 residues: CASRAPGSAYEQYF. The DNA of the CDR3 is TGTGCCAGCAGAGCCCCAGGGAGTGCCTACGAGCAGTACTTC.

The DNA of the CDR3 is TGTGCCAGCAGTGAATTGACCTCAGGAAACACCATATATTTT. Protein: CASSELTSGNTIYF. V usage is TRBV25-1 and J usage is TRBJ1-3; D remains unclear. This CDR3 comprises 14 residues. Trimming stripped 1 base from V and 4 bases from J, with 8 bases between. CDR1 and CDR2 from the germline V gene are MGHDK and SYGVNS.

The J gene is TRBJ1-5, the V gene TRBV6-1; D is unclear. CDR3 size: 14 residues. Germline CDR1 is MNHNS and CDR2 is SASEGT. Trimming left V 4 bases short and J 6 bases short, with 13 bases between. CDR3 sequence reads: CASSGGIRAQPQHF. Here the CDR3 DNA reads TGTGCCAGCAGTGGCGGAATAAGGGCTCAGCCCCAGCATTTT.

As regards this clone: Other DNA sequences in the same sample also yield this CDR3. The chain carries TRBV5-1 and TRBJ2-7, with a weak D call TRBD2 (5 bases). This CDR3 is built from 12 residues. V was trimmed by 2 bases and J by 3 bases, leaving 6 bases between them. The germline V gene has CDR1 SGHRS and CDR2 YFSETQ. The CDR3 region has the DNA TGCGCCAGCAGCTTCGAGGGCTACGAGCAGTACTTC. This codes for CASSFEGYEQYF. Full variable domain (remainder filled in from reference TRBV5-1 and TRBJ2-7): KAGVTQTPRYLIKTRGQQVTLSCSPISGHRSVSWYQQTPGQGLQFLFEYFSETQRNKGNFPGRFSGRQFSNSRSEMNVSTLELGDSALYLCASSFEGYEQYFGPGTRLTVT.

V is TRBV6-5 and J is TRBJ2-7; tentatively, D is TRBD1 (6 bases). The CDR3 contains 14 residues. The germline V and J ends were trimmed by 3 bases and 6 bases, with 15 bases remaining between them. Germline V gives CDR1 MNHEY, CDR2 SVGAGI. CDR3 in DNA: TGTGCCAGCAGTTATAGTCAGGGGATCACCGAGCAGTACTTC. It yields the protein CASSYSQGITEQYF.

This rearrangement joins TRBV30 to TRBJ2-1, with D perhaps assigned TRBD1 or TRBD2 (6 bases each). The V and J ends lost 3 bases and 6 bases respectively, with 15 bases between them. There are 14 residues in the CDR3. Germline V lookup: CDR1 GTSNPN, CDR2 SVGIG (reference sequence). CDR3 protein: CAWREGGPVNEQFF. The DNA for the CDR3 is TGTGCCTGGAGGGAGGGGGGCCCGGTCAATGAGCAGTTCTTC.

This rearrangement joins TRBV5-1 to TRBJ2-7; D is possibly TRBD1 (5 bases). This CDR3 spans 14 amino acids. CDR1 is SGHRS and CDR2 is YFSETQ in the germline V gene. V lost 0 bases and J 5 bases, leaving 12 bases between the germline ends. This CDR3 is CASSLAWGVDEQYF. The CDR3 DNA is TGCGCCAGCAGCTTGGCCTGGGGCGTGGACGAGCAGTACTTC.

This clone was found once. The genes are TRBV5-4 and TRBJ2-3; D tentatively reads TRBD1 or TRBD2 (5 bases each). The V gene lost 3 bases and the J gene lost 0 bases, with 11 bases spanning the gap. Germline CDR1 SGHNT, CDR2 YYREEE (reference sequence). This CDR3 has 15 residues. CDR3 in amino acids: CASSSSGPSTDTQYF. CDR3 coding DNA: TGTGCCAGCAGCTCCTCGGGGCCTAGCACAGATACGCAGTATTTT.

The V and J genes are TRBV7-9 and TRBJ1-2, with D uncertain. Germline CDR1 reads SEHNR; CDR2 reads FQNEAQ (reference sequence). The CDR3 consists of 15 residues. V lost 0 bases to trimming and J lost 7 bases, with 15 bases between them. As DNA, the CDR3 is TGTGCCAGCAGCTTAGCGTATACAGAATCGGCTGGCTACACCTTC. As protein: CASSLAYTESAGYTF.

The rearrangement links TRBV6-5 to TRBJ1-2; D unresolved. The CDR3 sequence is 13 residues long. Between the trimmed V and J ends, which lost 7 bases and 8 bases, there was a span of 17 bases. CDR1 and CDR2 from the germline V gene are MNHEY and SVGAGI. In DNA form, the CDR3 reads TGTGCCAGCACCCCCTGGGAATCAGGCGGCTACACCTTC. This codes for CASTPWESGGYTF.

The rearrangement links TRBV5-1 to TRBJ2-3; D is unclear. Deletions cut 0 bases from V and 0 bases from J, with 5 bases between. The V gene's germline CDR1 is SGHRS and CDR2 YFSETQ. The CDR3 is made up of 14 amino acids. CDR3 sequence: CASSLESSTDTQYF. The CDR3 DNA is TGCGCCAGCAGCTTGGAGTCTAGCACAGATACGCAGTATTTT.

The chain recombines TRBV6-5 with TRBJ2-2, with 11 bases matching TRBD2. This CDR3 comprises 16 residues. The germline gives CDR1 MNHEY, CDR2 SVGAGI. The V and J ends lost 4 bases and 5 bases, in that order; junction bases with no gene match: 6. CDR3 coding DNA: TGTGCCAGCAGTTCTTTTGCTAGCGGGGGGACCGGGGAGCTGTTTTTT. Translating gives CASSSFASGGTGELFF.

The genes are TRBV27 and TRBJ2-1, with TRBD2 identical over 8 bases. The CDR3 is 14 amino acids. Germline V gives CDR1 MNHEY, CDR2 SMNVEV (reference sequence). V was clipped by 5 bases and J by 3 bases; unmatched bases: 3. The CDR3 region has the DNA TGTGCCAGCAGTAAACTAGCGGACTACAATGAGCAGTTCTTC. It translates to CASSKLADYNEQFF.

This clone appeared once. The V call is TRBV7-3, the J call TRBJ2-2; perhaps TRBD1 as D (6 bases). This CDR3 has 15 amino acids. V dropped 6 bases and J dropped 5 bases, with 16 bases sitting between them. CDR1 is SGHTA and CDR2 is FQGTGA in the germline V gene. CDR3 sequence (DNA): TGTGCCAGCAGTTTCCGAGGGGGACGAACCGGGGAGCTGTTTTTT. This encodes CASSFRGGRTGELFF.

The gene calls are TRBV11-1 and TRBJ2-3; no reliable D call. Germline assignment: CDR1 SGHAT and CDR2 FQDESV (reference sequence). The CDR3 loop spans 11 amino acids. V was shortened by 2 bases and J by 7 bases, with 4 bases between the two germline ends. CDR3 sequence: CASSLTHTQYF. The DNA for the CDR3 is TGTGCCAGCAGCTTAACGCATACGCAGTATTTT.

The rearrangement uses TRBV29-1 and TRBJ2-7, with TRBD1 as a possible D gene (7 bases). Looked up from germline, CDR1 is SQVTM and CDR2 is ANQGSEA. This CDR3 is 13 amino acids long. The V end was cut by 7 bases, the J end by 3 bases, with 16 bases between. The CDR3 loop is CSAVTGTLYEQYF. CDR3 in DNA: TGCAGCGCCGTGACAGGGACTCTCTACGAGCAGTACTTC.

V is TRBV4-1 and J is TRBJ1-1; 9 nucleotides match TRBD1. The CDR3 sequence is 17 residues long. Germline-derived CDR1 and CDR2 are MGHRA and YSYEKL. Trimming cost V 2 bases and J 0 bases; bases outside gene matches: 7. CDR3 region: CASSQLPGQGVNTEAFF. The CDR3 bases are TGCGCCAGCAGCCAACTTCCGGGACAGGGAGTGAACACTGAAGCTTTCTTT.

The chain employs TRBV27 and TRBJ2-2; 12 nucleotides match TRBD2. Trimming cost V 5 bases and J 5 bases; bases outside gene matches: 3. CDR1 MNHEY and CDR2 SMNVEV come from the germline V gene (reference sequence). This CDR3 has 15 residues. The CDR3 DNA follows: TGTGCCAGCAGTCTAGCGGGAGGGTATACCGGGGAGCTGTTTTTT. Amino acids: CASSLAGGYTGELFF.

The genes are TRBV29-1 and TRBJ2-7; tentatively, D is TRBD1 or TRBD2 (6 bases each). Germline V gene sequence: CDR1 SQVTM, CDR2 ANQGSEA. The CDR3 is 12 residues long. The V end was cut by 4 bases, the J end by 3 bases, with 10 bases between. The CDR3 sequence is CSVGGADYEQYF. The CDR3 DNA is TGCAGCGTTGGGGGGGCGGACTACGAGCAGTACTTC.

This clone was seen once. The sample has other DNA sequences that encode this CDR3 too. J is TRBJ2-1 and V is TRBV7-9; D is perhaps TRBD2 (6 bases). The CDR3 has 15 amino acids. Germline lookup yields CDR1 SEHNR and CDR2 FQNEAQ (reference sequence). Trimming removed 3 bases at V and 4 bases at J, with 13 bases between. CDR3 in amino acids: CASSLVAGGYNEQFF. The DNA for the CDR3 is TGTGCCAGCAGCTTGGTGGCAGGAGGGTACAATGAGCAGTTCTTC.

The CDR3 DNA is TGCGCCAGCAGCTTGCTGGCGGGGACGATCCAAGAGACCCAGTACTTC. This translates into CASSLLAGTIQETQYF. The chain uses TRBV5-1 and TRBJ2-5; D might be TRBD2 (6 bases). CDR3 length: 16 residues. Trimming shortened V by 1 base and J by 1 base, and 14 bases separated the two germline ends. The germline gives CDR1 SGHRS, CDR2 YFSETQ.

V gene TRBV14 combines with J gene TRBJ1-1; the D is unclear. The CDR3 sequence is 14 residues long. From germline, CDR1 is SGHDN and CDR2 FVKESK. Trimming shortened V by 0 bases and J by 1 base, and 6 bases separated the two germline ends. This CDR3 is CASSQELPNTEAFF. The DNA for the CDR3 is TGTGCCAGCAGCCAAGAATTACCGAACACTGAAGCTTTCTTT.

V gene TRBV5-1 combines with J gene TRBJ2-5; 16 positions agree with TRBD2. The CDR3 runs to 19 residues. V was pared by 4 bases and J by 1 base, with 10 bases of the junction left unmatched. Per the germline V gene, CDR1 is SGHRS and CDR2 is YFSETQ. The CDR3 DNA reads as TGCGCCAGCAGCCCAACCGGGACTAGCGGGAGGGTTTCCCAAGAGACCCAGTACTTC. Translation: CASSPTGTSGRVSQETQYF.

In its sample, this clone was seen once. This chain connects TRBV15 to TRBJ1-2; no reliable D call. In germline, CDR1 is LNHNV, CDR2 YYDKDF (reference sequence). CDR3 length equals 12 residues. Trimming cost V 2 bases and J 2 bases, with 3 bases left between them. For the CDR3, the DNA is TGTGCCACCAGCAGACACAACTATGGCTACACCTTC. Translation gives CATSRHNYGYTF.

This clone was counted at least ten times. The chain combines TRBV2 with TRBJ2-7, with 7 bases aligning to TRBD2. Germline assignment: CDR1 SNHLY and CDR2 FYNNEI. J gave up 5 bases and V 6 bases, and 13 bases lay outside the gene matches. The CDR3 extends over 15 amino acids. CDR3 DNA: TGTGCCAGCAGGGTACTAGCGAATCAGGGTGACGAGCAGTACTTC. The encoded protein is CASRVLANQGDEQYF.

As DNA, the CDR3 is TGCAGCGCAGGGACTAGCGGGGGGATAGGCCAAGAGACCCAGTACTTC. This encodes CSAGTSGGIGQETQYF. The V call is TRBV29-1, the J call TRBJ2-5; TRBD2 matches 15 bases. The trim removed 7 bases at V and 1 base at J, leaving 7 bases unmatched. The V gene's germline CDR1 is SQVTM and CDR2 ANQGSEA. This CDR3 has 16 residues.

The CDR3 sequence: CSVEWETATEAFF. CDR3 sequence (DNA): TGCAGCGTTGAATGGGAAACGGCCACTGAAGCTTTCTTT. The chain is built from TRBV29-1 and TRBJ1-1, with unresolved D. The length of the CDR3 is 13 residues. Trimming shortened V by 2 bases and J by 4 bases, and 11 bases separated the two germline ends. Germline-derived CDR1 and CDR2 are SQVTM and ANQGSEA.